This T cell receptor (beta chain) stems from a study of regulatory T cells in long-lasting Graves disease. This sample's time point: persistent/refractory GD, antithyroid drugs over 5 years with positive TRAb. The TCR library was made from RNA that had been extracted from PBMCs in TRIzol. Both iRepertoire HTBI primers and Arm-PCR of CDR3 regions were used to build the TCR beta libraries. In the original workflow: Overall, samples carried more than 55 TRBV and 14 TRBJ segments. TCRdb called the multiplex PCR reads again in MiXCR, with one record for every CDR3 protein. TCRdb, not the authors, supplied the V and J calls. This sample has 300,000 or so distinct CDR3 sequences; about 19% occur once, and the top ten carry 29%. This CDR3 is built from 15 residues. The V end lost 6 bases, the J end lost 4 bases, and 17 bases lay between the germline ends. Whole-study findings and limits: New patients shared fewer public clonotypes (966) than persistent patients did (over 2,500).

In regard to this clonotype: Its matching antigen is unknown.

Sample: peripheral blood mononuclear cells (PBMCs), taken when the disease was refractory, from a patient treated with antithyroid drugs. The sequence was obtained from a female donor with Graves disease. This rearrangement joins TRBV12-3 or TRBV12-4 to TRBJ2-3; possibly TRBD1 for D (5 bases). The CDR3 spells CASSVGVGRADTQYF. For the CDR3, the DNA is TGTGCCAGCAGCGTAGGGGTGGGTAGAGCAGATACGCAGTATTTT.